This TCR beta chain stems from a study of cytomegalovirus exposure and HLA in healthy donors. As for the study in general: Assignment to the Caucasian-associated ancestry cluster applied to approximately 79% of the approximately 380 genotyped donors.

As for this clone: Its antigen remains unidentified.

Trimming cost V 0 bases and J 5 bases, with 8 bases left between them. This CDR3 contains 12 residues. Germline CDR1 reads GTSNPN; CDR2 reads SVGIG (reference sequence). Study outcomes and limitations: Researchers left out some V segments, among them TRBV6-2 and TRBV6-3, as indistinguishable. One cluster of highly shared sequence variants probably arose as a sequencing artifact.

Amplification used 60 Vbeta primers and 13 Jbeta primers. This table comes from immunoSEQ multiplex PCR, and its TCRdb copy is limited to in-frame clones, with some not included. The repertoire holds 120,000 or so clones, with approximately 71% as singletons. The chain combines TRBV30 with TRBJ2-7; D gene ambiguous. Sequencing was carried out using PBMCs. This sequence originates from a woman aged 50 to 60 in good health and CMV-seronegative. As DNA, the CDR3 is TGTGCCTGGAGTGTAGAGTTCAACGAGCAGTACTTC. Amino acids: CAWSVEFNEQYF.